This TCR beta chain was observed in a study of cytomegalovirus exposure and HLA in healthy donors. Per the germline V gene, CDR1 is MNHEY and CDR2 is SVGAGI. V dropped 5 bases and J dropped 3 bases, with 9 bases sitting between them. CDR3 size: 13 residues. Sequencing was performed with immunoSEQ multiplex PCR; in TCRdb, only in-frame clones are kept and a portion is missing. Here the sample spans approximately 180,000 clones, 86% being singletons. This clone was recorded once. This rearrangement joins TRBV6-5 to TRBJ2-3; perhaps TRBD1 as D (5 bases). This sequence was found in a man aged 18 to 30 in good health and CMV-seropositive. Material for sequencing was PBMCs. The CDR3 DNA is TGTGCCAGCAGTGCACAGGAGACAGATACGCAGTATTTT. This codes for CASSAQETDTQYF.